The following is a T cell receptor beta chain sequence with its context. This sample was included in a study of T cell changes during pregnancy in multiple sclerosis. This CDR3 contains 13 residues. V lost 2 bases and J lost 5, with 6 bases in between. The germline gives CDR1 SNHLY, CDR2 FYNNEI. Here immunoSEQ multiplex PCR was the method, and the copy in TCRdb shows in-frame clones only, minus some. The sample includes 55,000 to 70,000 clones, 93% of them seen just once. The chain joins TRBV2 to TRBJ2-2; D remains ambiguous. The specimen comprised peripheral blood, sampled after pregnancy. The TCR was taken from a female donor with multiple sclerosis, enrolled in a pregnancy study. This CDR3 is CASSETRTGELFF. CDR3 DNA sequence: TGTGCCAGCAGTGAAACCCGGACCGGGGAGCTGTTTTTT.